The 21 T cell receptor beta chains given below trace back to one sample, sequenced in a study of blood T cells in healthy people across ages. A sample-barcoded 5' primer and a J-beta primer mix were used in a second PCR of roughly 7 to 12 cycles. MiXCR was run by TCRdb on the 5' RACE reads, yielding one entry per CDR3 protein. The sample contains 1.5 million to 2 million distinct CDR3 sequences, approximately 32% of which appear only once. What was sequenced was blood. The origin of the receptors is a woman under 40 in good health.

This clonotype was counted only a few times. This chain's CDR3 is CSARSRIMNTEAFF. Written as DNA, the CDR3 is TGCAGTGCTAGATCTAGGATTATGAACACTGAAGCTTTCTTT. The chain links TRBV20-1 to TRBJ1-1; D ambiguous. The CDR3 consists of 14 residues. Germline-derived CDR1 and CDR2 are DFQATT and SNEGSKA (reference sequence). Trimming removed 2 bases from V and 0 bases from J, with 10 bases in between.

This clonotype was detected a few times. The chain couples TRBV2 to TRBJ2-5, with D tentatively TRBD2 (6 bases). Germline V lookup: CDR1 SNHLY, CDR2 FYNNEI. The length of the CDR3 is 15 residues. Trimming took 1 base from V and 5 from J, leaving 14 bases between them. CDR3 coding DNA: TGTGCCAGCAGTGAAGGGTACGGGAGTTCGGAGACCCAGTACTTC. Protein sequence: CASSEGYGSSETQYF.

This chain uses TRBV28 with TRBJ1-2; D unclear. The CDR3 covers 13 residues. V was trimmed by 4 bases and J by 4 bases, leaving 10 bases between them. The germline V gene encodes CDR1 MDHEN and CDR2 SYDVKM. The CDR3 DNA reads as TGTGCCAGCAGTTCATCGATGCCCTATGGCTACACCTTC. This gives the protein CASSSSMPYGYTF.

For this clonotype: A much larger clone differs from this one at a single base, so this may be a read error. In nucleotides, the CDR3 is TGTGCCAGCAGTTCCAGGGCGGCAGATACGCAGTATTTT. It specifies CASSSRAADTQYF. The genes are TRBV12-3 or TRBV12-4 and TRBJ2-3; D is possibly TRBD1 (5 bases). V was shortened by 4 bases and J by 4 bases, with 9 bases between the two germline ends. The CDR3 contains 13 residues.

This clonotype has a handful of counts. The chain combines TRBV5-1 with TRBJ1-4; D perhaps matches TRBD1 (5 bases). CDR1 and CDR2 from the germline V gene are SGHRS and YFSETQ. CDR3 length: 13 residues. V was cut by 7 bases and J by 7 bases, with 14 bases left in between. This CDR3 is CASGAGLGEKLFF. The CDR3 DNA is TGCGCCAGCGGAGCAGGGCTTGGTGAAAAACTGTTTTTT. The full variable domain, in which reference TRBV5-1 and TRBJ1-4 provide the parts outside the CDR3, is KAGVTQTPRYLIKTRGQQVTLSCSPISGHRSVSWYQQTPGQGLQFLFEYFSETQRNKGNFPGRFSGRQFSNSRSEMNVSTLELGDSALYLCASGAGLGEKLFFGSGTQLSVL.

J is TRBJ1-5 and V is TRBV20-1; the D is unclear. In germline, CDR1 is DFQATT, CDR2 SNEGSKA (reference sequence). V was pared by 5 bases and J by 7 bases, with 15 bases between. The CDR3 has 13 amino acids. This CDR3 reads CSAGEGNRQPQHF. The CDR3 coding sequence is TGCAGTGCTGGCGAGGGTAATAGGCAGCCCCAGCATTTT.

This clonotype has just a few counts. The V gene is TRBV2, the J gene TRBJ2-7; D ambiguous. The V end was cut by 10 bases, the J end by 2 bases, with 15 bases between. This CDR3 comprises 13 residues. CDR1 is SNHLY, CDR2 FYNNEI, per germline. The CDR3 sequence is CANVAGLTYEQYF. Here the CDR3 DNA reads TGTGCCAACGTAGCCGGGCTAACCTACGAGCAGTACTTC.

Comment on this clonotype: A much bigger clone sits one base away, suggesting this may be a read error. This chain uses TRBV29-1 with TRBJ2-7; D gene unclear. The CDR3 extends over 11 amino acids. Germline V gene data show CDR1 as SQVTM and CDR2 as ANQGSEA. CDR3 coding DNA: TGCGGCGTTGCGCAGATATCCGAGCAGTACTTC. Translation gives CGVAQISEQYF.

The chain recombines TRBV11-2 with TRBJ1-2, with TRBD1 matching over 9 bases. Germline loops: CDR1 SGHAT, CDR2 FQNNGV. The CDR3 runs to 16 residues. V dropped 5 bases and J dropped 2; count of bases not matched to a gene: 9. The CDR3 sequence: CASSQAPGTGNYGYTF. CDR3 bases: TGTGCCAGCAGCCAGGCTCCTGGGACAGGGAACTATGGCTACACCTTC.

The V and J genes are TRBV4-1 and TRBJ1-4, with D unclear. Germline CDR1 and CDR2: MGHRA and YSYEKL. With 0 bases removed from V and 4 bases from J, the gap between germline ends came to 9 bases. The CDR3 is 15 amino acids. For the CDR3, the DNA is TGCGCCAGCAGCCAAGATGTTACAGATAATGAAAAACTGTTTTTT. Encoded protein: CASSQDVTDNEKLFF.

The V call is TRBV6-1, the J call TRBJ2-7; D ambiguous. This CDR3 region has 14 residues. V was trimmed by 4 bases and J by 3 bases, leaving 13 bases between them. CDR1 is MNHNS and CDR2 is SASEGT in the germline V gene. CDR3 loop: CASSAVTRLYEQYF. CDR3 nucleotide sequence: TGTGCCAGCAGTGCCGTGACTCGTCTCTACGAGCAGTACTTC.

This clonotype has only a few counts. V usage is TRBV20-1 and J usage is TRBJ2-1; D remains unclear. The CDR3 spans 16 residues. The germline V gene encodes CDR1 DFQATT and CDR2 SNEGSKA (reference sequence). Trimming pared 5 bases from V and 0 bases from J, leaving 17 bases between. CDR3 sequence reads: CSALLRATLSYNEQFF. CDR3 in DNA: TGCAGTGCTCTTCTCCGGGCTACCCTCTCCTACAATGAGCAGTTCTTC.

This clonotype was counted only a few times. In DNA, the CDR3 is TGTGCCAGCAAGGGCGGGAGGCCTCACTACGAGCAGTACTTC. It specifies CASKGGRPHYEQYF. The rearrangement uses TRBV6-4 and TRBJ2-7; TRBD2 matches at 8 bases. This CDR3 region has 14 residues. Germline-derived CDR1 and CDR2 are MRHNA and SNTAGT. The trim removed 7 bases at V and 3 bases at J, leaving 8 bases unmatched.

The rearrangement joins TRBV20-1 to TRBJ2-3; D not certain. The V end lost 6 bases, the J end lost 3 bases, and 10 bases lay between the germline ends. CDR1 is DFQATT and CDR2 is SNEGSKA in the germline V gene (reference sequence). This CDR3 contains 12 residues. The CDR3 coding sequence is TGCAGTGCGGAACGCGCTACAGATACGCAGTATTTT. Its translation: CSAERATDTQYF.

This chain links TRBV7-6 with TRBJ2-7; 9 nucleotides align to TRBD1. V gave up 4 bases and J gave up 7 bases; unmatched junction bases: 8. Germline lookup yields CDR1 SGHVS and CDR2 FNYEAQ. CDR3 size: 14 residues. The DNA of the CDR3 is TGTGCCAGCAGCTCCTCCGGGACAGGGAGAGAGCAGTACTTC. It codes for CASSSSGTGREQYF.

The rearrangement joins TRBV4-1 to TRBJ1-3; D is perhaps TRBD1 (6 bases). V lost 2 bases and J 1 base, leaving 12 bases between the germline ends. Germline assignment: CDR1 MGHRA and CDR2 YSYEKL. CDR3 length equals 16 residues. This CDR3 reads CASSQPTGKSGNTIYF. CDR3 DNA sequence: TGCGCCAGCAGCCAACCCACAGGGAAATCTGGAAACACCATATATTTT.

The chain carries TRBV30 and TRBJ2-1, with 10 nucleotides matching TRBD1. The germline V gene encodes CDR1 GTSNPN and CDR2 SVGIG (reference sequence). The CDR3 sequence is 17 residues long. V lost 7 bases, J lost 2 bases, and 14 bases stayed unmatched. The CDR3 DNA follows: TGTGCCTTAGCCCGGGACAGGGGTCCTCTCCCCTACAATGAGCAGTTCTTC. Protein: CALARDRGPLPYNEQFF.

The chain uses TRBV4-1 and TRBJ1-1, with a possible D match to TRBD1 (6 bases). This CDR3 comprises 15 residues. CDR1 is MGHRA, CDR2 YSYEKL, per germline. The V end was cut by 4 bases, the J end by 0 bases, with 12 bases between. Here the CDR3 reads CASSRGQRMNTEAFF. DNA of the CDR3: TGCGCCAGCAGCCGAGGACAGAGGATGAACACTGAAGCTTTCTTT.

This clonotype was observed at least ten times. This chain joins TRBV6-1 and TRBJ2-1; D not resolved. The CDR3 sequence is 13 residues long. The germline V and J ends were trimmed by 3 bases and 1 base, with 4 bases remaining between them. Germline-derived CDR1 and CDR2 are MNHNS and SASEGT. The CDR3 coding sequence is TGTGCCAGCAGTGAGGGGTCCTACAATGAGCAGTTCTTC. This encodes CASSEGSYNEQFF.

This clonotype was counted a few times. The gene calls are TRBV15 and TRBJ2-7, with 7 bases fitting TRBD2. From germline, CDR1 is LNHNV and CDR2 YYDKDF (reference sequence). The V gene end was trimmed by 0 bases and the J gene end by 2 bases; junction bases not matched to a gene: 10. The CDR3 extends over 17 amino acids. DNA for the CDR3: TGTGCCACCAGCAGAGATCTAATGGCGGGAGTGCCCTACGAGCAGTACTTC. Protein: CATSRDLMAGVPYEQYF.

The table lists this clonotype with a few counts. The rearrangement joins TRBV5-1 to TRBJ2-7; D not resolved. Deletions cut 4 bases from V and 4 bases from J, with 12 bases between. The CDR3 loop spans 13 amino acids. Germline CDR1 is SGHRS and CDR2 is YFSETQ. The CDR3, as DNA: TGCGCCAGCAGCGATGACAACTCGTACGAGCAGTACTTC. The encoded protein is CASSDDNSYEQYF.